Listed below are T cell receptor beta chains from one sample, sequenced in a study of T cells after yellow fever vaccination. MiXCR, applied by TCRdb to the 5' RACE reads, yields one record per CDR3 protein. Of some 350,000 distinct CDR3 sequences in the sample, around 3.9% were seen once. The specimen was PBMCs, collected 5 days after the yellow fever booster vaccination. The receptor source for this set is a man aged 18 to 30 who received the YFV17D yellow fever vaccine. The CDR3 runs from the conserved cysteine through the conserved F or W. The D gene is left open where the match is weak. For some rows the clone size is stated as once, few or many, or as a class when expanded; others skip it.

j_call,v_call,clone_size,d_call,cdr3_nt,cdr3_aa
TRBJ1-5,TRBV7-3,.,.,TGTGCCAGCAGTCAAGACAGTGGTAAACAGCCCCAGCATTTT,CASSQDSGKQPQHF
TRBJ1-5,TRBV6-5,.,.,TGTGCCAGCAGTATGACAGAAAATCAGCCCCAGCATTTT,CASSMTENQPQHF
TRBJ2-7,TRBV12-3/TRBV12-4,many,TRBD2,TGTGCCAGCAGCCTTACTAGCGGCTCCTACGAGCAGTACTTC,CASSLTSGSYEQYF
TRBJ2-5,TRBV7-2,few,TRBD2,TGTGCCAGCAGCAATTCTAGCGGGGGTGAGACCCAGTACTTC,CASSNSSGGETQYF
TRBJ2-5,TRBV18,.,TRBD1,TGTGCCAGCTCACACACAACGACAGGGGGCGCGGAGACCCAGTACTTC,CASSHTTTGGAETQYF
TRBJ2-7,TRBV6-2/TRBV6-3,few,.,TGTGCCAGCAGTTACCGCGACAGACGCGATTCCTACGAGCAGTACTTC,CASSYRDRRDSYEQYF
TRBJ2-5,TRBV7-3,many,TRBD2,TGTGCCAGCAGCCCCTCAGCGGGAGGTAAAGAGACCCAGTACTTC,CASSPSAGGKETQYF
TRBJ1-3,TRBV5-1,few,.,TGCGCCAGCAAGTTATCAGGTACCTCTGGAAACACCATATATTTT,CASKLSGTSGNTIYF
TRBJ1-2,TRBV4-1,.,TRBD1,TGCGCCAGCAGCCAGCCGGGACAGGGGGCTCTTGGCTACACCTTC,CASSQPGQGALGYTF
TRBJ1-5,TRBV5-1,many,TRBD1,TGCGCCAGCAGCACAGGGGACTATAGCAATCAGCCCCAGCATTTT,CASSTGDYSNQPQHF
TRBJ2-5,TRBV28,.,TRBD1,TGTGCCAGCAGTGGGTCAGACAGGGCCGGAGAGACCCAGTACTTC,CASSGSDRAGETQYF
TRBJ2-7,TRBV5-6,many,.,TGTGCCAGCAGCTACACGGGGATCTCCTACGAGCAGTACTTC,CASSYTGISYEQYF
TRBJ1-2,TRBV9,.,.,TGTGCCAGCAGCGTAGCTCGGTATGGCTACACCTTC,CASSVARYGYTF
TRBJ2-3,TRBV3-1,many,TRBD2,TGTGCCAGCAGCCAAGACCTAGCGGTGTATACGCAGTATTTT,CASSQDLAVYTQYF
TRBJ1-5,TRBV19,many,.,TGTGCCAGTAGTTCAATCGAGGGGCAGGGCCCGGAGCCCCAGCATTTT,CASSSIEGQGPEPQHF
TRBJ1-1,TRBV6-1,few,.,TGTGCCAGCACGGGCTCTACAGCCAACACTGAAGCTTTCTTT,CASTGSTANTEAFF
TRBJ1-2,TRBV7-9,.,.,TGTGCCAGCAGCCTAGGGGAGTATGGCTACACCTTC,CASSLGEYGYTF
TRBJ2-3,TRBV5-4,.,TRBD2,TGTGCCAGCAGCTTGGGCGGGGGGCGCGTAGATACGCAGTATTTT,CASSLGGGRVDTQYF
TRBJ2-2,TRBV7-7,many,.,TGTGCTAGCAGCTTAGTATGGCGCAATCCTAACACCGGGGAGCTGTTTTTT,CASSLVWRNPNTGELFF
TRBJ1-5,TRBV29-1,many,TRBD1,TGCAGCGTTGGAACAGGGGAGCCCCAGCATTTT,CSVGTGEPQHF
TRBJ1-5,TRBV4-1,many,TRBD1,TGCGCCAGCAGCCAAGTGGGAGGCAGGGGGCTAGGCAATCAGCCCCAGCATTTT,CASSQVGGRGLGNQPQHF
TRBJ2-3,TRBV28,many,.,TGTGCCAGCAGTTACCCTCCCCTCACAGATACGCAGTATTTT,CASSYPPLTDTQYF
TRBJ1-1,TRBV7-9,.,.,TGTGCCAGCGGAAGTGGGGGTCGAACTGAAGCTTTCTTT,CASGSGGRTEAFF